This T cell receptor beta chain is drawn from a study of PD-1 blockade in mismatch repair-deficient tumors. Study-level findings and limits: After pembrolizumab, tumor-resident clones rose rapidly, then generally contracted before radiologic responses.

Measured with immunoSEQ multiplex PCR; TCRdb has only the in-frame clones, and not every one. Here the sample spans 80,000 to 130,000 clones, 82% being singletons. Concerning this clone: The antigen is not known.

V lost 4 bases and J 7 bases, leaving 11 bases between the germline ends. CDR3 length equals 13 residues. Germline-derived CDR1 and CDR2 are SEHNR and FQNEAQ (reference sequence). The sample consisted of peripheral blood, taken approximately 35 weeks after starting pembrolizumab. The chain has TRBV7-9 and TRBJ1-5, with a weak D call TRBD1 (5 bases). The receptor comes from an adult with mismatch repair-deficient cancer. CDR3 DNA: TGTGCCAGCAGCTATGACAGTGGCCAGCCCCAGCATTTT. Amino acids: CASSYDSGQPQHF.